This TCR beta chain is from a study of blood T cell repertoires in COVID-19. Clones were read by immunoSEQ multiplex PCR, and TCRdb kept only the in-frame ones, dropping some. The sample carries around 360,000 clones, 80% to 90% recorded once. The CDR3 is 15 amino acids. Germline lookup yields CDR1 SGHDT and CDR2 YYEEEE. Trimming stripped 3 bases from V and 5 bases from J, with 15 bases between. This sequence originates from a woman under 40 with COVID-19, enrolled during active disease. The sequenced material came from peripheral blood. This chain uses TRBV5-6 with TRBJ1-5; D perhaps matches TRBD1 (5 bases). The CDR3: CASSSGPGWDQPQHF. CDR3 DNA: TGTGCCAGCAGCTCAGGGCCCGGATGGGATCAGCCCCAGCATTTT.